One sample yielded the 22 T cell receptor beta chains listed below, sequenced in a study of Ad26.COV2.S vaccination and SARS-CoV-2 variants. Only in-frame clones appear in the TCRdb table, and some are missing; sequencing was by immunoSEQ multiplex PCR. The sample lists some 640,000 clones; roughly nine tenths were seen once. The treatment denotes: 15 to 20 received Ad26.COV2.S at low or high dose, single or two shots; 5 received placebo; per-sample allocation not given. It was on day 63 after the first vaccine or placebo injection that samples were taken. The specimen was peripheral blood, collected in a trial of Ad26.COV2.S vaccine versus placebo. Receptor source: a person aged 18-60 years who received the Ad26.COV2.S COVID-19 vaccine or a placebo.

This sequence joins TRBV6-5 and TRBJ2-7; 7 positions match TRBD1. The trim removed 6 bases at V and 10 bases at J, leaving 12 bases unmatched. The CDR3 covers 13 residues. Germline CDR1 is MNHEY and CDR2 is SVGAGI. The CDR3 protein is CASSRTSRGLQYF. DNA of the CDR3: TGTGCCAGCAGCCGAACTAGTAGGGGGCTTCAGTACTTC.

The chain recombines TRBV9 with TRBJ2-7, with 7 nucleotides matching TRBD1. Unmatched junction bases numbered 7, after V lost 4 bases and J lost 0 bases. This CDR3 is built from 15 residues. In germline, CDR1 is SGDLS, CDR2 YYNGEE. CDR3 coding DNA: TGTGCCAGCAGCCGCCGACAGGGTTCCTCCTACGAGCAGTACTTC. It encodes CASSRRQGSSYEQYF.

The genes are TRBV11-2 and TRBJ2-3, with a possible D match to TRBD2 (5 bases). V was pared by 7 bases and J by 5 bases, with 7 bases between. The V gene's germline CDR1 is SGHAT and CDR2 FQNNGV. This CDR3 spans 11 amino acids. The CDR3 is CASIRGDTQYF. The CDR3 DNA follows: TGTGCCAGCATCCGGGGAGATACGCAGTATTTT.

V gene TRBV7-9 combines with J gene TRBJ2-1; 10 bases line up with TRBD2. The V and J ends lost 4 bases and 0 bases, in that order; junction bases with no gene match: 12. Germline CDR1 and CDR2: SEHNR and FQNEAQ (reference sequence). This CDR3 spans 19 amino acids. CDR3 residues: CASSSPGVAGGYSYNEQFF. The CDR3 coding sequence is TGTGCCAGCAGCTCCCCGGGGGTAGCGGGAGGCTACTCCTACAATGAGCAGTTCTTC.

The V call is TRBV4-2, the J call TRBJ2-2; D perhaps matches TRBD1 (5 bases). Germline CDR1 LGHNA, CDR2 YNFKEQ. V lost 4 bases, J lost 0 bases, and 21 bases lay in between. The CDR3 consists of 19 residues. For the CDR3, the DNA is TGTGCCAGCAGCCCCCTCAAAGGGGCATGGCGAGCGAACACCGGGGAGCTGTTTTTT. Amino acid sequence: CASSPLKGAWRANTGELFF.

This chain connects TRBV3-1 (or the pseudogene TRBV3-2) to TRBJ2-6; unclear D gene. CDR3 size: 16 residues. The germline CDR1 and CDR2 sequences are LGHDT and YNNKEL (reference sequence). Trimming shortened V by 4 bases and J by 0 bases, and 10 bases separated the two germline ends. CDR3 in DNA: TGTGCCAGCAGCCTTGGACCGATCTCTGGGGCCAACGTCCTGACTTTC. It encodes CASSLGPISGANVLTF.

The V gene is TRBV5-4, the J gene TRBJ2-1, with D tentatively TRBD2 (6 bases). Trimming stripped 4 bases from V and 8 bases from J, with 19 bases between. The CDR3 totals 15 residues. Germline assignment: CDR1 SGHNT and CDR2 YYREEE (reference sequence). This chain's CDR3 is CASSPGGAAGDEQFF. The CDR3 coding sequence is TGTGCCAGCAGCCCGGGCGGGGCAGCCGGCGATGAGCAGTTCTTC.

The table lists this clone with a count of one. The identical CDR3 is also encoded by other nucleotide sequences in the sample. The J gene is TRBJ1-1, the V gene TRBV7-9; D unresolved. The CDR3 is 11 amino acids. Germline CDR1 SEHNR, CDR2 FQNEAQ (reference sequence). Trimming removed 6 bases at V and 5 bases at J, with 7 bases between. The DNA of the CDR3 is TGTGCCAGCAGGGGTGAAACTGAAGCTTTCTTT. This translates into CASRGETEAFF.

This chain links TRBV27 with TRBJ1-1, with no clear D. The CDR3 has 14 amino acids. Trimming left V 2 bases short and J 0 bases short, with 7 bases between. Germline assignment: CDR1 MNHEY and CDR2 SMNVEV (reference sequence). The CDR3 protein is CASSLTSLNTEAFF. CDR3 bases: TGTGCCAGCAGTTTAACCAGCCTGAACACTGAAGCTTTCTTT.

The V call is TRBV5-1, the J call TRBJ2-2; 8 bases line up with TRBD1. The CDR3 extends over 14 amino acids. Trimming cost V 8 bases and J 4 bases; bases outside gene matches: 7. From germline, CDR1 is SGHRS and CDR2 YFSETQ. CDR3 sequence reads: CASATGAATGELFF. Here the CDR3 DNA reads TGCGCCAGTGCGACAGGGGCGGCCACCGGGGAGCTGTTTTTT.

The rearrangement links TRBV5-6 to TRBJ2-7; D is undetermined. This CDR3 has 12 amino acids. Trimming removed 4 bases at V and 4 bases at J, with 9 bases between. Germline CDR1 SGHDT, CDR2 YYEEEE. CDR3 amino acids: CASSLGRYEQYF. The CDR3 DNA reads TGTGCCAGCAGCCTCGGACGGTACGAGCAGTACTTC.

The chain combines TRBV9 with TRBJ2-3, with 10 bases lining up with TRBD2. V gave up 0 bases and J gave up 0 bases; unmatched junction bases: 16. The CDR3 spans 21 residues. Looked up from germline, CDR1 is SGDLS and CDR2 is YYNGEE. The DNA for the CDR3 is TGTGCCAGCAGCGTAGCTACCAGGGTAAGCGGGGGGGCACGAAGCACAGATACGCAGTATTTT. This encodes CASSVATRVSGGARSTDTQYF.

CDR3 coding DNA: TGTGCCTGGAGTGTAACGAGCAATCAGCCCCAGCATTTT. Translation gives CAWSVTSNQPQHF. J is TRBJ1-5 and V is TRBV30; D ambiguous. Per germline, CDR1 GTSNPN and CDR2 SVGIG (reference sequence). This CDR3 has 13 residues. Trimming removed 0 bases at V and 1 base at J, with 4 bases between. Looking up the rest from reference TRBV30 and TRBJ1-5 gives the full variable domain: SQTIHQWPATLVQPVGSPLSLECTVEGTSNPNLYWYRQAAGRGLQLLFYSVGIGQISSEVPQNLSASRPQDRQFILSSKKLLLSDSGFYLCAWSVTSNQPQHFGDGTRLSIL.

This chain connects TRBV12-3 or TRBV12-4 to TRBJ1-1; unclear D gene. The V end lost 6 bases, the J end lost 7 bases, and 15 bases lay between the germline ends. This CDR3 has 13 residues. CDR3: CASSLTQDGEAFF. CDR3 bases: TGTGCCAGCAGCTTAACCCAGGACGGTGAAGCTTTCTTT.

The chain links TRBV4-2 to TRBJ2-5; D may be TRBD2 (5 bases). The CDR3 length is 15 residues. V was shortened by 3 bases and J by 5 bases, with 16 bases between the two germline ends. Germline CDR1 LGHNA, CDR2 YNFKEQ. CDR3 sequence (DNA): TGTGCCAGCAGCCAGGGCCCCGCTTCGGGGGAGACCCAGTACTTC. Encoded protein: CASSQGPASGETQYF.

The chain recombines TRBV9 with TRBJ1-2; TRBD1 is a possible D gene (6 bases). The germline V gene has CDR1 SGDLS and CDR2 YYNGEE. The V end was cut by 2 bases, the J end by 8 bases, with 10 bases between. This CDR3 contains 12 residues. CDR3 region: CASSVGQRGYTF. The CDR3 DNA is TGTGCCAGCAGCGTCGGACAGCGGGGCTACACCTTC.

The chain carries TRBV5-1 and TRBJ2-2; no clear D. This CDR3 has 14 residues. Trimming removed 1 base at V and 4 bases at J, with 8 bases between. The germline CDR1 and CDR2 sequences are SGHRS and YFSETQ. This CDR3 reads CASSLSPGTGELFF. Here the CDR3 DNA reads TGCGCCAGCAGCTTGTCGCCCGGCACCGGGGAGCTGTTTTTT.

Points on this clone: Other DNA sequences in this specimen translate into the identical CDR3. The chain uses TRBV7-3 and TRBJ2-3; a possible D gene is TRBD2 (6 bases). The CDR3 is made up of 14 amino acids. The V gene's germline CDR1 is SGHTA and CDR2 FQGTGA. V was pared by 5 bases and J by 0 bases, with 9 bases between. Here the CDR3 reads CASSGGSSTDTQYF. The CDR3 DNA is TGTGCCAGCAGCGGGGGGAGTAGCACAGATACGCAGTATTTT.

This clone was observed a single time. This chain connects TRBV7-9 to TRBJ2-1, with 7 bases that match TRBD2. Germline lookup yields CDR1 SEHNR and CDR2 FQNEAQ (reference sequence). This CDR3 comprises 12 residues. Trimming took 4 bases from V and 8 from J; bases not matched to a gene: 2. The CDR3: CASSSGRDEQFF. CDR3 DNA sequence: TGTGCCAGCAGCTCAGGGAGGGATGAGCAGTTCTTC.

The CDR3 DNA reads as TGTGCCTGGAAAAACATCCCGGGACAGAGTTATAATTCACCCCTCCACTTT. Amino acids: CAWKNIPGQSYNSPLHF. The chain couples TRBV30 to TRBJ1-6, with 7 positions matching TRBD1. The junction had 13 bases not matched to a gene; V was cut back by 4 bases and J by 4 bases. Germline V gene lookup returns CDR1 GTSNPN and CDR2 SVGIG (reference sequence). This CDR3 region has 17 residues.

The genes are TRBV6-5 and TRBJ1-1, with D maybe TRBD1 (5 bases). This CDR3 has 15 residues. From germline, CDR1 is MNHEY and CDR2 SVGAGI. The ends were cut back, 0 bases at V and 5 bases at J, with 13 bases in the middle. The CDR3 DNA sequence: TGTGCCAGCAGTTACTCGCAGGGACCGGGGACTGAAGCTTTCTTT. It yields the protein CASSYSQGPGTEAFF.

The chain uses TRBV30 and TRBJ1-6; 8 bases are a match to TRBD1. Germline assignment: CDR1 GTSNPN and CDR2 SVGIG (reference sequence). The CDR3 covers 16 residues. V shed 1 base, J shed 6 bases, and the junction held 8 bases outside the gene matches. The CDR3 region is CAWSAPGTGLNSPLHF. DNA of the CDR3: TGTGCCTGGAGTGCTCCTGGGACAGGCCTTAATTCACCCCTCCACTTT.